The rows below give T cell receptor beta chains drawn from one sample of a study of siplizumab effects on memory and regulatory T cells. TCRdb's table, derived via immunoSEQ multiplex PCR, lists solely in-frame clones and lacks some. The data show some 100,000 clones, approximately 91% seen once. The sample consisted of CD4+ T cells sorted from blood. The receptors were sampled from a human donor in good health. Some clones in this sample may be carry-over from other donors' samples. Both conserved end residues are part of each CDR3. D genes are given only for firm matches. The size entry is marked missing in some rows and otherwise reads once, few, many or a size class.

d_call	v_call	j_call	clone_size	cdr3_nt	cdr3_aa
NA	TRBV4-2	TRBJ1-5	NA	TGTGCCAGCAGCCCGGCTTTACGCCTCAATCAGCCCCAGCATTTT	CASSPALRLNQPQHF
TRBD2	TRBV10-1	TRBJ2-7	NA	TGCGCCACCCCAGGGGGACTAGCGGAGCGTACAGAGCAGTACTTC	CATPGGLAERTEQYF
NA	TRBV6-5	TRBJ2-7	NA	TGTGCCAGCAGTTACCGGCTTAACTCCTACGAGCAGTACTTC	CASSYRLNSYEQYF
NA	TRBV30	TRBJ1-1	NA	TGTGCCTGGGTACTAGGGGAAGAAGCTTTCTTT	CAWVLGEEAFF
TRBD1	TRBV28	TRBJ1-1	NA	TGTGCCAGCAGTGTCAGGGGGCTAATGGGTGGCACTGAAGCTTTCTTT	CASSVRGLMGGTEAFF
TRBD2	TRBV4-1	TRBJ2-7	NA	TGCGCCAGCAGCCACCTTAGACTAGCAGATTACGAGCAGTACTTC	CASSHLRLADYEQYF
TRBD2	TRBV9	TRBJ2-5	NA	TGTGCCAGCAGCGTAGGGGGCGGGAGTTTAGAGACCCAGTACTTC	CASSVGGGSLETQYF
NA	TRBV7-8	TRBJ2-5	NA	TGTGCCAGCAGCTTAGGTACGGGGCACGGGACCCAGTACTTC	CASSLGTGHGTQYF
NA	TRBV5-4	TRBJ2-7	NA	TGTGCCAGCAGCTTGTTTGGCTACGAGCAGTACTTC	CASSLFGYEQYF
TRBD2	TRBV5-4	TRBJ2-1	NA	TGTGCCAGCAGCTCCCGAGGACTAGCGGGAGTCAATGAGCAGTTCTTC	CASSSRGLAGVNEQFF
TRBD1	TRBV2	TRBJ1-3	once	TGTGCCAGCAGTTACGACAGGGGCGGAAACACCATATATTTT	CASSYDRGGNTIYF
NA	TRBV6-6	TRBJ2-7	NA	TGTGCCAGCAGTTACGGAAGTGCGCAGTACTTC	CASSYGSAQYF
TRBD1	TRBV6-5	TRBJ2-1	NA	TGTGCCAGCAGGCTACAGGGGCGTGGGGTCAATGAGCAGTTCTTC	CASRLQGRGVNEQFF
NA	TRBV5-3	TRBJ2-7	NA	TGTGCCAGAAGCTCCACTCCCGGCCCGGTTCACGAGCAGTACTTC	CARSSTPGPVHEQYF